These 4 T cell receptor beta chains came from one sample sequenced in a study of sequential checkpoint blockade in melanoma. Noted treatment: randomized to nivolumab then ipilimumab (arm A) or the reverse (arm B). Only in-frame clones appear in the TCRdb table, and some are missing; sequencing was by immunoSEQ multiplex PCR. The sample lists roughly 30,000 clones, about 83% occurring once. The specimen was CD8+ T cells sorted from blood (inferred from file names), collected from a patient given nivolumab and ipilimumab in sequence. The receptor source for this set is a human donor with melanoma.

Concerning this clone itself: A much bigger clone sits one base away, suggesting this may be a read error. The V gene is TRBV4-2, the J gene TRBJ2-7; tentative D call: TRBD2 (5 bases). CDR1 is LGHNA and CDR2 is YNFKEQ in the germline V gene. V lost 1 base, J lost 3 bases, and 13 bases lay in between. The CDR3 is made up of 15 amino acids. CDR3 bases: TGTGCCAGCAGCCAAGGGGCTAGCTATGACTACGAGCAGTACTTC. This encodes CASSQGASYDYEQYF.

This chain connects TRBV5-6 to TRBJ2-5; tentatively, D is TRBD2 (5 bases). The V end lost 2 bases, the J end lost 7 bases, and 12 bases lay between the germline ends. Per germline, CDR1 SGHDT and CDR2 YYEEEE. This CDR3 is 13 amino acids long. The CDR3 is CASSLADVGTQYF. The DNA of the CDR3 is TGTGCCAGCAGCTTAGCGGACGTCGGGACCCAGTACTTC.

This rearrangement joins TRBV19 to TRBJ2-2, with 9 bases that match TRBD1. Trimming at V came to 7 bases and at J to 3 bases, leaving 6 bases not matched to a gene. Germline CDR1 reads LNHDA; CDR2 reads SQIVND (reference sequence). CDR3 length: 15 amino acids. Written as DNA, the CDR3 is TGTGCCAGTACCCTGGACAGGGGTTACACCGGGGAGCTGTTTTTT. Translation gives CASTLDRGYTGELFF.

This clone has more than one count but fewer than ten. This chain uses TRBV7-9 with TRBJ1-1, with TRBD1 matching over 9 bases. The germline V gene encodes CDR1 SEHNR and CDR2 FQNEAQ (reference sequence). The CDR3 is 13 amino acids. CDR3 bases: TGTACCATAAGGACAGGGGAGAACACTGAAGCTTTCTTT. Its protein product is CTIRTGENTEAFF.